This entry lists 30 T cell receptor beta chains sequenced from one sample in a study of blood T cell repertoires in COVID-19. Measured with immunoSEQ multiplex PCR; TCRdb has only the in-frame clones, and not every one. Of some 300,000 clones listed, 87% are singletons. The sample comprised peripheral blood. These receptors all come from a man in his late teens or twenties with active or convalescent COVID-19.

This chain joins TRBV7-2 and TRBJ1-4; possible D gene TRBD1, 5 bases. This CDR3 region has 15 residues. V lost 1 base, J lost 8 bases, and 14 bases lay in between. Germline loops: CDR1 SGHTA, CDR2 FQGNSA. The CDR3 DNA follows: TGTGCCAGCAGCTTAGGTGGCCAGGGTGGGGAAAAACTGTTTTTT. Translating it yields CASSLGGQGGEKLFF.

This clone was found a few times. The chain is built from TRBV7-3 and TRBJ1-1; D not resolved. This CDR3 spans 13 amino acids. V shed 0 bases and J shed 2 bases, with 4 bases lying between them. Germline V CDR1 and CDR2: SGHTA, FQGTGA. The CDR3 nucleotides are TGTGCCAGCAGCTTAACCATTAACACTGAAGCTTTCTTT. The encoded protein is CASSLTINTEAFF.

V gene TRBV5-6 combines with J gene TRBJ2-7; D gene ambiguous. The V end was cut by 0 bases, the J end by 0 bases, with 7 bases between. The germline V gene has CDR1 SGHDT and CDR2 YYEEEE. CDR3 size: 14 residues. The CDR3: CASSLVYTSYEQYF. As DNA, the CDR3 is TGTGCCAGCAGCTTGGTTTACACCTCCTACGAGCAGTACTTC.

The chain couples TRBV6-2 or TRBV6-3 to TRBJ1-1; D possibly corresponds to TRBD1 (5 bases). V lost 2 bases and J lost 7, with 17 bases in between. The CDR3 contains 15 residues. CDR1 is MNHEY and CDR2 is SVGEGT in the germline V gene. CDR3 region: CASSYRGSVSFEAFF. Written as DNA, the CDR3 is TGTGCCAGCAGTTACCGGGGGTCGGTTTCATTTGAAGCTTTCTTT.

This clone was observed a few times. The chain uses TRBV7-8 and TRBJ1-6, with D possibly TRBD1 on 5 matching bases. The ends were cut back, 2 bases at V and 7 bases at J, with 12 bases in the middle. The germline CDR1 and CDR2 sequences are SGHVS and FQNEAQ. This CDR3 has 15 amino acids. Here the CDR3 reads CASSLTGLRNSPLHF. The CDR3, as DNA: TGTGCCAGCAGCTTAACGGGACTGAGGAATTCACCCCTCCACTTT. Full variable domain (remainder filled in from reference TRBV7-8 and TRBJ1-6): GAGVSQSPRYKVAKRGQDVALRCDPISGHVSLFWYQQALGQGPEFLTYFQNEAQLDKSGLPSDRFFAERPEGSVSTLKIQRTQQEDSAVYLCASSLTGLRNSPLHFGNGTRLTVT.

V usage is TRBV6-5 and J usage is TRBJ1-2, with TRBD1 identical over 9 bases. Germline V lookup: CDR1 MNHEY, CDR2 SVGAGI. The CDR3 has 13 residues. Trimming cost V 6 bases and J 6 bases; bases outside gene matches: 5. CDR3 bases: TGTGCCAGCAGACCACAGGGGGCGCATGGCTACACCTTC. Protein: CASRPQGAHGYTF.

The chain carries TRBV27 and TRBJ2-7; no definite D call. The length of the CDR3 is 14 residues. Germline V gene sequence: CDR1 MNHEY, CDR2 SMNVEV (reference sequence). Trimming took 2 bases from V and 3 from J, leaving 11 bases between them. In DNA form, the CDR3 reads TGTGCCAGCAGTTTACTCGCGGAGAACTACGAGCAGTACTTC. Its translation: CASSLLAENYEQYF.

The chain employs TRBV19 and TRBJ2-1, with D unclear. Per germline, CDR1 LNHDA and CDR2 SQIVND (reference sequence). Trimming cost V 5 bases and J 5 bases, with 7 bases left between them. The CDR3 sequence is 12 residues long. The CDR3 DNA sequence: TGTGCCAGTAGTGTCACTAACAATGAGCAGTTCTTC. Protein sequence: CASSVTNNEQFF. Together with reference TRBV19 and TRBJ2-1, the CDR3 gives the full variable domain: DGGITQSPKYLFRKEGQNVTLSCEQNLNHDAMYWYRQDPGQGLRLIYYSQIVNDFQKGDIAEGYSVSREKKESFPLTVTSAQKNPTAFYLCASSVTNNEQFFGPGTRLTVL.

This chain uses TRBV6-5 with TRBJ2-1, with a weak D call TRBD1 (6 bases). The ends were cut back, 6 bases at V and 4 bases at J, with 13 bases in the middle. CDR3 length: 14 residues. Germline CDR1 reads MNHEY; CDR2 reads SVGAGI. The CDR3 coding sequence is TGTGCCAGCAGCCACGGACAGAGATACAATGAGCAGTTCTTC. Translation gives CASSHGQRYNEQFF.

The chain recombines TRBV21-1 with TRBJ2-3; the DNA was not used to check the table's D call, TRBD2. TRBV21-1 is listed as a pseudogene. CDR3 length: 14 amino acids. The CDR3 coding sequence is TGTGCCAGCAGACTAGCGGGTAGCACAGATACGCAGTATTTT. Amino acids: CASRLAGSTDTQYF.

CDR3 nucleotides: TGTGCCAGCAGCTCCCAGGGGGCTGGATGGAACATTCAGTACTTC. It specifies CASSSQGAGWNIQYF. This chain joins TRBV7-9 and TRBJ2-4; 8 bases align to TRBD1. The CDR3 has 15 residues. The trim removed 4 bases at V and 7 bases at J, leaving 9 bases unmatched. The germline V gene encodes CDR1 SEHNR and CDR2 FQNEAQ (reference sequence).

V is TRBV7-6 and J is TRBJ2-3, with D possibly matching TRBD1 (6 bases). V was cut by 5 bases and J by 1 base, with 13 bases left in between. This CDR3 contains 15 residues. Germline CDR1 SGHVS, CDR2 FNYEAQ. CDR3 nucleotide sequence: TGTGCCAGCAGCCGAGGGGGAGAAGGCACAGATACGCAGTATTTT. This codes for CASSRGGEGTDTQYF.

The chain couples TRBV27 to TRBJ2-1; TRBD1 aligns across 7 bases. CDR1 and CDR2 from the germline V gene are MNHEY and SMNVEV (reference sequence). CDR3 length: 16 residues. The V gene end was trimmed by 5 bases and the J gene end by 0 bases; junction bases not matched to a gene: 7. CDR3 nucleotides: TGTGCCAGCAGTACGACAGGGTTGAGCTCCTACAATGAGCAGTTCTTC. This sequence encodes CASSTTGLSSYNEQFF.

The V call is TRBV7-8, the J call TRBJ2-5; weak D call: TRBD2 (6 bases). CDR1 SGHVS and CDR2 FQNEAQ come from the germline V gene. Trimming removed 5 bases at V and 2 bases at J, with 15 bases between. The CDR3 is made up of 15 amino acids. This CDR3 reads CASSPGDTGQETQYF. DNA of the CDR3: TGTGCCAGCAGCCCGGGAGATACAGGACAAGAGACCCAGTACTTC.

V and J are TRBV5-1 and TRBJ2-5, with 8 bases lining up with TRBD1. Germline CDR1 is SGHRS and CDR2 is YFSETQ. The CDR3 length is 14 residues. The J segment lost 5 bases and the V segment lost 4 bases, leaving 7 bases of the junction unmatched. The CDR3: CASSRQGAEETQYF. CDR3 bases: TGCGCCAGCAGCCGGCAGGGGGCTGAGGAGACCCAGTACTTC.

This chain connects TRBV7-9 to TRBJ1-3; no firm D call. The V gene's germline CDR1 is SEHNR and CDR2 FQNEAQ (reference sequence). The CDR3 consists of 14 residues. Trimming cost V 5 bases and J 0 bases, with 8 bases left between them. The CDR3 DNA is TGTGCCAGCAGCGCTAGCCTCTCTGGAAACACCATATATTTT. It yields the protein CASSASLSGNTIYF.

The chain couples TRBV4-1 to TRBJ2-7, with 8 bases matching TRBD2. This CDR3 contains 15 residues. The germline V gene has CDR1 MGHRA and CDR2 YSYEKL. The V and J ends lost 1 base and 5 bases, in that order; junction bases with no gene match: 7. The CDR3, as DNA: TGCGCCAGCAGCCAAGTAGCGGGAATGGGCCACGAGCAGTACTTC. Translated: CASSQVAGMGHEQYF.

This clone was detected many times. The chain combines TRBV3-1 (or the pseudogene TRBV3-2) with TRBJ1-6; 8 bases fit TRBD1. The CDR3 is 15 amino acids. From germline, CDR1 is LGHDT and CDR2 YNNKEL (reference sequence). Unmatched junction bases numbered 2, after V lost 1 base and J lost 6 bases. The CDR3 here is CASSQGDRLNSPLHF. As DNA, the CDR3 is TGTGCCAGCAGCCAAGGGGACAGGCTTAATTCACCCCTCCACTTT.

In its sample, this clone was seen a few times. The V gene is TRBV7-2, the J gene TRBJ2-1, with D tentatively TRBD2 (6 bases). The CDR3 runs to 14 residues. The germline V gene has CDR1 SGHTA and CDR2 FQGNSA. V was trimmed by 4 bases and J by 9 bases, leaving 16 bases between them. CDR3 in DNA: TGTGCCAGCAGCTCTGACCCTAGCGTATCTGAGCAGTTCTTC. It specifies CASSSDPSVSEQFF. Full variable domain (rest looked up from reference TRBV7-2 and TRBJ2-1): GAGVSQSPSNKVTEKGKDVELRCDPISGHTALYWYRQSLGQGLEFLIYFQGNSAPDKSGLPSDRFSAERTGGSVSTLTIQRTQQEDSAVYLCASSSDPSVSEQFFGPGTRLTVL.

CDR3 DNA sequence: TGTGCCCCCGGTAGGGGCCATGGCTACACCTTC. This sequence encodes CAPGRGHGYTF. The rearrangement joins TRBV19 to TRBJ1-2; a possible D gene is TRBD1 (5 bases). Per germline, CDR1 LNHDA and CDR2 SQIVND (reference sequence). The V end lost 11 bases, the J end lost 6 bases, and 13 bases lay between the germline ends. This CDR3 spans 11 amino acids.

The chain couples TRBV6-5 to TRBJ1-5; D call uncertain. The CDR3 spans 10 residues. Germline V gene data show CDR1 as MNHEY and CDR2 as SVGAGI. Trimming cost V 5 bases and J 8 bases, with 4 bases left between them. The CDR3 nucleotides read TGTGCCAGCAGTACTAAGCCCCAGCATTTT. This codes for CASSTKPQHF.

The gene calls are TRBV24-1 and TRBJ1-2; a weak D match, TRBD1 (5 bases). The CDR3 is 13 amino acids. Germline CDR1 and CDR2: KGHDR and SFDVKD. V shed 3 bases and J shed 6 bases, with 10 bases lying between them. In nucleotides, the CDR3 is TGTGCCACCAGTGATCAAACAGGAGATGGCTACACCTTC. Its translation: CATSDQTGDGYTF.

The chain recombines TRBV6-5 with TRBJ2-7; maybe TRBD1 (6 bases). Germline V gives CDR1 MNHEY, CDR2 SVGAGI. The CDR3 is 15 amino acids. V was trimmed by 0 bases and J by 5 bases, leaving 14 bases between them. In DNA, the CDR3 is TGTGCCAGCAGTTACTCGGGTGCAGGGGTCAACGAGCAGTACTTC. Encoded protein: CASSYSGAGVNEQYF.

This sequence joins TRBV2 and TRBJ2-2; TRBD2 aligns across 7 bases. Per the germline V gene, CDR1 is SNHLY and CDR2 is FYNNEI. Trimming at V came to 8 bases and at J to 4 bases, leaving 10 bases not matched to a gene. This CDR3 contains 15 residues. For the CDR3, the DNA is TGTGCCAGCGAATTAACTGCTAGCGGCACCGGGGAGCTGTTTTTT. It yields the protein CASELTASGTGELFF.

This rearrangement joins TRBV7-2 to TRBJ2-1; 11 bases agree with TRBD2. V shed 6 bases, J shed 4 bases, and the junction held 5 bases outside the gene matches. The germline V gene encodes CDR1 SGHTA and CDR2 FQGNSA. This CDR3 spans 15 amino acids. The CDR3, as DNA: TGTGCCAGCAGTTATACTAGCGGGGGTTACAATGAGCAGTTCTTC. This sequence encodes CASSYTSGGYNEQFF.

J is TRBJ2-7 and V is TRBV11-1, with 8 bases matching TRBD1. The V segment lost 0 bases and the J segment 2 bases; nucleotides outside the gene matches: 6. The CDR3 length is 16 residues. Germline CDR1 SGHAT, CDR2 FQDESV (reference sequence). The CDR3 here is CASSLARQGLTYEQYF. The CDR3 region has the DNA TGTGCCAGCAGCTTAGCGAGACAGGGGCTGACCTACGAGCAGTACTTC.

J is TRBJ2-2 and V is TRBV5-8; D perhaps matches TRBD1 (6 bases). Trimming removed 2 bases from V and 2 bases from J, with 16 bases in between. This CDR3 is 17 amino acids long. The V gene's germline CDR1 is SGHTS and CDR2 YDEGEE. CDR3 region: CASSFRTRTDNTGELFF. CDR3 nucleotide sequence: TGTGCCAGCAGCTTTCGGACTCGGACAGATAACACCGGGGAGCTGTTTTTT.

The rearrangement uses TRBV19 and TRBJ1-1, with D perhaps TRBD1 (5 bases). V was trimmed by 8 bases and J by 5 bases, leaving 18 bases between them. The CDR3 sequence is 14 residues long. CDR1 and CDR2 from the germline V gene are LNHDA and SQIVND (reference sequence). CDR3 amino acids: CASENGGEGTEAFF. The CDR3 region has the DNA TGTGCCAGTGAAAACGGGGGAGAAGGAACTGAAGCTTTCTTT.

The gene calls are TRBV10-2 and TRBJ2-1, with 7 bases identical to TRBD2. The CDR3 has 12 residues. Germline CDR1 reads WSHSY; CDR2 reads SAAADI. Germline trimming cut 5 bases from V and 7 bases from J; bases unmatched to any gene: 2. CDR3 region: CASSPSGNEQFF. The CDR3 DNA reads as TGCGCCAGCAGTCCTAGCGGAAATGAGCAGTTCTTC.

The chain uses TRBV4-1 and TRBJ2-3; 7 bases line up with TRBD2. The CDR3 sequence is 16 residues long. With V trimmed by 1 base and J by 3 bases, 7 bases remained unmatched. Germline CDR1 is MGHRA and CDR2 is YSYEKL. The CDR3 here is CASSQGAAGRTDTQYF. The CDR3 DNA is TGCGCCAGCAGCCAAGGTGCAGCGGGGAGGACAGATACGCAGTATTTT.